This TCR beta chain was retrieved from a study of cytomegalovirus exposure and HLA in healthy donors (dated by TCRdb to about 2017). Describing the broader study: An earlier analysis of some 620 of the donors reported around 280 Gb of sequence data and around 110 million unique TCR beta sequences obtained from about 200 million T cells. An early release covering some 640 HLA-typed donors comprised 250 to 350 gigabases of sequencing data and tens of millions of unique TCR sequences. Among the approximately 420 genotyped donors, roughly 80% belonged to the genetic ancestry cluster associated with self-reported Caucasian donors. The study was designed to test whether signatures of past pathogen exposure could be identified by cataloging public T cell receptors. The T cell repertoires of some 700 subjects were profiled by immunosequencing and related to cytomegalovirus serostatus. A separate validation cohort of approximately 120 different subjects was used in addition to the roughly 640-subject first cohort. To predict cytomegalovirus infection status, the study combined high-throughput TCR immunosequencing, statistical association of individual TCRs with disease status, and machine learning. In a later analysis, previously published TCR beta repertoires from 550 to 700 donors were re-analyzed and high-resolution HLA genotyping was added so that TCR occurrence patterns could be studied. Rather than using new phenotypic data, the later analysis identified candidate immune exposures from TCR beta sequences and from how often those sequences occurred across donors. To decide whether each TCR beta V gene segment behaved as functional or pseudogenic, an earlier analysis of approximately 620 of the donors relied on high-throughput TCR beta sequencing. Donor age, sex, ethnicity and CMV serostatus were compiled alongside the repertoire data. In a later genetic analysis, genome-wide SNP genotypes for 398 of the 666 donors were used, and that subset was treated as a discovery cohort. All discovery cohort repertoires had been generated on a single sequencing platform. HLA typing included class I and class II loci at four-digit resolution. Typing coverage differed by locus: A, B, C, DRB1 and DQB1 were typed in roughly 620-630 donors, DQA1 in 500 to 550, DPA1 in around 610, and DPB1 in 400 to 480. Four to six DR-DQ haplotypes were handled as single units for association and clustering because linkage in the cohort was strong. Among over 350 genotyped donors of the cohort, an average of around 240,000 unique TCR beta nucleotide sequences were sequenced per donor, around 18% of them non-productive.

In total, approximately 690 healthy bone marrow donors made up the cohort. Cohort members were all nominally healthy when sampled, although unrecorded immune exposures were likely present. The donor tested CMV seropositive, placing the donor among the 289 seropositive members of the cohort. Every donor gave a peripheral blood sample, and the peripheral blood mononuclear cells from that sample were used for TCR beta sequencing. The Qiagen DNeasy Blood Extraction Kit was used to extract genomic DNA from the blood cell samples. Library preparation was by the immunoSEQ multiplex PCR assay. For the multiplex PCR, a mixture combining 60 forward primers for TCR Vbeta segments and 13 reverse primers for TCR Jbeta segments was used. The CDR3 region of rearranged TCR beta genes was amplified from genomic DNA by a multiplex PCR assay. Amplified TCR beta libraries were sequenced as 87-base-pair reads on the Illumina HiSeq System. Regarding the original processing steps: Across the 500 to 850 repertoires, a later analysis counted 60 million to 90 million unique TCR beta chains, about 10 million of which were shared by at least two donors. A nearest-neighbor algorithm error-corrected the raw reads and collapsed the reads into unique sequences, merging closely related sequences to remove PCR and sequencing errors. CDR3 sequences were aligned to IMGT reference sequences to assign V, D and J gene segments. For a sequence to be retained, at least a six-nucleotide match to both a V gene segment and a J gene segment was required. Rearrangements were classified as productive when the CDR3 lacked stop codons and remained in frame with V and J, and all other rearrangements were classified as non-productive. CDR3 was defined by IMGT convention, running from the second conserved V-encoded cysteine to the conserved J-encoded phenylalanine. Sequences without an unambiguous match to a single V gene segment were excluded from the earlier analysis of about 600 of the donors. In an earlier analysis of a few hundred of the donors, V segments were called functional above 56.7% productive rearrangements and were called segregating when the between-donor standard deviation exceeded 5%. A statistical classification framework was developed to diagnose cytomegalovirus status using the catalog of TCR beta chain sequences. In a later analysis, TCR nucleotide sequences were compared against IMGT/GENE-DB human TR gene sequences so that V and J genes could be assigned. Using the TCRdist pipeline, a later analysis assigned CDR3 sequences along with most-parsimonious VDJ recombination scenarios. In a later analysis, each TCR beta chain was defined by its CDR3 amino acid sequence together with its V-gene family, and reads lacking a unique V-gene family were excluded. In a later analysis, a few hundred highly shared, low-generation-probability nucleotide sequences were removed to address suspected cross-contamination and a sequencing artifact. A later analysis calculated a clonal expansion index for each public chain from normalized within-repertoire ranks of inferred template counts. In a later analysis, generation probabilities were computed with a VDJ recombination model fitted to out-of-frame rearrangements, and the resulting probabilities were checked against IGoR. In a later analysis, TCR-TCR, TCR-HLA and TCR-CMV co-occurrence was scored with hypergeometric tests, and a repertoire-size bias correction was applied to TCR pairs. In a later analysis, false discovery rates were estimated by permuting HLA or CMV assignments 20 times. In a later analysis, co-occurring TCRs were grouped using DBSCAN, and TCRdist sequence similarity was added for clustering within HLA-allele-positive subsets. Repertoires with fewer than 30,000 or more than 120,000 public chains, plus five repertoires with anomalous nucleotide sharing, were excluded from co-occurrence clustering. This is the immuneACCESS table as TCRdb keeps it, with only in-frame sequences that have V and J called. A part of the clones is gone; compared with another copy, unresolved V genes explain less than half, and the rest is unexplained. That table gives V, J and clone size, and the DNA gave D and trimming. This sample has about 190,000 clones in its table, and about 81% of those were observed once. The ten largest clones represent about 5% of the sample.

This clone was seen a few times. What antigen it recognizes has not been identified. One base away there is no much larger clone; base qualities are not given. The CDR3 contains 15 residues, cysteine and phenylalanine counted. Only CDR3 DNA is held: 45 bases, read in frame from base 1. For CDR1 and CDR2, the germline V gene lists SGHAT and FQNNGV. Relative to germline, V is 1 base shorter and J is 8 bases shorter, with 12 bases between their ends. The research as a whole found: When HLA alleles, especially DR and DQ, strongly co-occurred, TCR associations were difficult to assign to individual alleles. Immune exposure information for the cohort was limited to CMV serostatus. According to a later analysis, parvovirus B19, influenza, CMV and Epstein-Barr virus appeared linked to several top co-occurrence clusters. The presence/absence analyses assumed that sequencing depth was roughly uniform across donors, and that assumption may not be true. The classifier was reported to diagnose cytomegalovirus status with high specificity and sensitivity in both the original cohort and the validation cohort. A cluster of highly shared sequence variants was judged likely to represent a technical artifact of the sequencing pipeline. The authors suggested that the approach could potentially be generalized to other disease states and immunological phenotypes. Broadly in line with IMGT annotations, most TCR beta V segments showed up in productive rearrangements about 90% or about 30% of the time in an earlier analysis of several hundred of the donors. In a later genetic analysis, fewer N-insertions in productive TCRs were reported among donors in an Asian-associated ancestry cluster than the 666-donor mean. In a later analysis, TCR association rates were found to vary across HLA loci, with the most associated TCRs seen for DRB1 alleles and the fewest for HLA-C alleles. Linkage disequilibrium might explain the correlated functional status among segregating V segments, but an unknown experimental factor could not be ruled out. A further reported finding was that TCR beta sequences accurately predicted the HLA-A and HLA-B alleles for most subjects in the first cohort. Because some donors lacked HLA typing at each locus, the association tests relied only on the typed subset. In the study, some 160 TCR beta chains were listed as associated with cytomegalovirus. In a later analysis, most CMV-associated TCR beta chains were found to appear HLA-restricted, with HLA associations seemingly driven largely by CMV exposure. In vitro tests confirmed that three of the cytomegalovirus-associated TCR beta chains recognize cytomegalovirus antigens. Roughly 17 rarely observed V segments, including chromosome 9 orphons, were excluded from the earlier analysis of a few hundred of the donors because counts were too low. Only TCR beta chains were sequenced in this cohort, and the absence of alpha or paired-chain data limited detectable features. In a later genetic analysis, a missense DCLRE1C variant was associated with V-gene and J-gene trimming of TCR beta chains, and the association was replicated in an independent cohort. Compared with equally common non-associated chains, HLA-associated TCR beta chains in a later analysis were more clonally expanded and had lower generation probabilities. Specific HLA alleles were associated with over 15,000 TCR beta sequences at a false discovery rate of 0.05 in a later analysis. The 87-base-pair reads could not distinguish some IMGT-functional V segments, including TRBV6-2 and TRBV6-3, so those segments were excluded. Most TCR sequences were seen in very few donors, while some public TCRs were found in many individuals.

The V and J segments used are TRBV11-2 and TRBJ1-6; matching of 6 bases hints at TRBD1 as the D gene. The clonotype comes from a man younger than 40 in good health and CMV-seropositive. Sequencing was performed on PBMCs. DNA sequence: TGTGCCAGCAGCTTAGGAGACAGGCTACATTCACCCCTCCACTTT. The encoded protein is CASSLGDRLHSPLHF.